The 13 T cell receptor beta chains in this list originate from one sample, sequenced in a study of blood T cell repertoires in COVID-19. TCRdb keeps only in-frame clones here, not all; method: immunoSEQ multiplex PCR. This sample has approximately 110,000 clones, with around 80% found just once. The sample comprised peripheral blood. The receptors stem from a human donor in a cohort sampled during active or convalescent COVID-19.

The genes are TRBV10-3 and TRBJ2-3; 9 bases align to TRBD1. V shed 2 bases and J 2 bases; nucleotides not matched to a gene: 2. The CDR3 length is 15 residues. Looked up from germline, CDR1 is ENHRY and CDR2 is SYGVKD. In DNA form, the CDR3 reads TGTGCCATCAGTGAGGGACAGGGGATCACAGATACGCAGTATTTT. This encodes CAISEGQGITDTQYF.

V is TRBV19 and J is TRBJ1-4; D remains ambiguous. The ends were cut back, 5 bases at V and 0 bases at J, with 16 bases in the middle. The CDR3 spans 17 residues. The V gene's germline CDR1 is LNHDA and CDR2 SQIVND (reference sequence). CDR3 nucleotides: TGTGCCAGTAGTCCCCAACGTCTCCAGGCAACTAATGAAAAACTGTTTTTT. Protein product: CASSPQRLQATNEKLFF.

This clone showed up just a few times. The chain links TRBV7-9 to TRBJ2-1; 9 bases agree with TRBD2. The J segment lost 9 bases and the V segment lost 3 bases, leaving 3 bases of the junction unmatched. CDR3 length equals 13 residues. Germline CDR1 SEHNR, CDR2 FQNEAQ (reference sequence). DNA of the CDR3: TGTGCCAGCAGCTTTGGGACTAGCATTGAGCAGTTCTTC. Translating it yields CASSFGTSIEQFF.

This clone was recorded a few times. J is TRBJ1-4 and V is TRBV7-9; D not certain. V lost 3 bases, J lost 4 bases, and 9 bases lay in between. The V gene's germline CDR1 is SEHNR and CDR2 FQNEAQ (reference sequence). This CDR3 comprises 14 residues. CDR3 sequence (DNA): TGTGCCAGCAGCTTCCGGGATTATAATGAAAAACTGTTTTTT. Its protein product is CASSFRDYNEKLFF.

The V gene is TRBV11-2, the J gene TRBJ2-3; D is perhaps TRBD2 (7 bases). CDR3 length: 14 residues. Trimming pared 5 bases from V and 6 bases from J, leaving 15 bases between. Per the germline V gene, CDR1 is SGHAT and CDR2 is FQNNGV. The CDR3 loop is CASSHEQGGDTQYF. DNA for the CDR3: TGTGCCAGCAGCCATGAACAGGGAGGGGATACGCAGTATTTT.

In this sample, this clone turned up many times. V is TRBV2 and J is TRBJ1-2; 7 bases fit TRBD1. The CDR3 loop spans 14 amino acids. After removal of 0 bases from V and 8 bases from J, the junction contained 6 bases not matched to a gene. From germline, CDR1 is SNHLY and CDR2 FYNNEI. The DNA for the CDR3 is TGTGCCAGCAGTGAAGCCGTAAAAGGGGGCGGCTACACCTTC. It codes for CASSEAVKGGGYTF.

The chain employs TRBV13 and TRBJ1-2; 10 nucleotides align to TRBD1. The junction had 6 bases not matched to a gene; V was cut back by 3 bases and J by 5 bases. The CDR3 has 15 residues. Germline assignment: CDR1 PRHDT and CDR2 FYEKMQ (reference sequence). CDR3 sequence reads: CASSLWGDRGYGYTF. DNA of the CDR3: TGTGCCAGCAGCTTGTGGGGGGACAGGGGTTATGGCTACACCTTC.

The CDR3: CASSSWLGLGTGVFYEQYF. The CDR3 nucleotides are TGTGCCAGCAGTTCCTGGCTTGGTCTAGGGACAGGGGTTTTCTACGAGCAGTACTTC. The rearrangement uses TRBV28 and TRBJ2-7, with 10 bases that match TRBD1. In germline, CDR1 is MDHEN, CDR2 SYDVKM. The CDR3 is 19 residues long. The V gene end was trimmed by 4 bases and the J gene end by 3 bases; junction bases not matched to a gene: 18. The full variable domain, with the rest looked up from reference TRBV28 and TRBJ2-7, is DVKVTQSSRYLVKRTGEKVFLECVQDMDHENMFWYRQDPGLGLRLIYFSYDVKMKEKGDIPEGYSVSREKKERFSLILESASTNQTSMYLCASSSWLGLGTGVFYEQYFGPGTRLTVT.

This chain joins TRBV14 and TRBJ1-5; TRBD1 is a possible D gene (5 bases). Looked up from germline, CDR1 is SGHDN and CDR2 is FVKESK. The germline V and J ends were trimmed by 1 base and 6 bases, with 19 bases remaining between them. This CDR3 contains 17 residues. CDR3 sequence (DNA): TGTGCCAGCAGCCAAGTGGAACCAGGGAGGTTCGGTCAGCCCCAGCATTTT. Its protein is CASSQVEPGRFGQPQHF.

This chain uses TRBV4-2 with TRBJ2-7; D is possibly TRBD1 (6 bases). V was trimmed by 0 bases and J by 5 bases, leaving 14 bases between them. The CDR3 totals 15 residues. Per the germline V gene, CDR1 is LGHNA and CDR2 is YNFKEQ. Here the CDR3 reads CASSQDRARDNEQYF. The CDR3 nucleotides read TGTGCCAGCAGCCAAGATCGGGCGAGGGACAACGAGCAGTACTTC.

The chain has TRBV6-6 and TRBJ1-1; 10 nucleotides line up with TRBD1. The CDR3 is made up of 16 amino acids. CDR1 is MNHNY, CDR2 SVGAGI, per germline (reference sequence). The trim removed 7 bases at V and 5 bases at J, leaving 13 bases unmatched. CDR3 in DNA: TGTGCCAGCAACCAACCACCGGGACAGGGGCAGACTGAAGCTTTCTTT. It specifies CASNQPPGQGQTEAFF.

The chain couples TRBV19 to TRBJ1-2, with 7 positions matching TRBD1. Germline CDR1 reads LNHDA; CDR2 reads SQIVND (reference sequence). This CDR3 region has 11 residues. The ends lost 6 bases at V and 6 bases at J; junction bases unmatched: 1. The CDR3 is CASSDRDGYTF. The CDR3 DNA follows: TGTGCCAGTAGCGACAGGGATGGCTACACCTTC.

V and J are TRBV10-1 and TRBJ2-5, with TRBD2 matching over 14 bases. The CDR3 is 16 residues long. Germline values: CDR1 WNHNN, CDR2 SYGVQD (reference sequence). Germline trimming cut 3 bases from V and 4 bases from J; bases unmatched to any gene: 4. The CDR3 sequence is CASSDGTSGGRETQYF. The CDR3 DNA reads as TGCGCCAGCAGTGACGGGACTAGCGGGGGTCGAGAGACCCAGTACTTC.